A selection of T cell receptor beta chains follows, all from one sample in a study of T cells in localized non-small cell lung cancer. Profiling relied on immunoSEQ multiplex PCR, and the TCRdb table lists in-frame clones only, not all of them. The sample has tens of thousands of clones; about 91% are singletons. The sample was PBMCs, taken before any cancer treatment. Receptors were obtained from a woman aged 35 to 75 with stage II lung adenocarcinoma. Each CDR3 is given without its conserved first and last residue. The order of the fields is CDR3 length, V gene, CDR3 protein.

cdr3_length: 13
v_call: TRBV11-2
cdr3_aa: ASSLEGGAWYEQY

cdr3_length: 13
v_call: TRBV6-5
cdr3_aa: ASSRGLLHSYEQY

cdr3_length: 9
v_call: TRBV7-6
cdr3_aa: ASSFIDEQF

cdr3_length: 12
v_call: TRBV9
cdr3_aa: ASSVDQGRGEQY

cdr3_length: 13
v_call: TRBV4-2
cdr3_aa: ASSQDRATSYEQY

cdr3_length: 11
v_call: TRBV12-5
cdr3_aa: ASALTNTGELF

cdr3_length: 9
v_call: TRBV19
cdr3_aa: ASSDRGVQH

cdr3_length: 12
v_call: TRBV28
cdr3_aa: ASSLGQRNTEAF

cdr3_length: 11
v_call: TRBV7-7
cdr3_aa: ASSFGVNEKLF

cdr3_length: 10
v_call: TRBV6-5
cdr3_aa: ASSGLSNEQF

cdr3_length: 11
v_call: TRBV6-1
cdr3_aa: ASSESPGGGYT

cdr3_length: 12
v_call: TRBV28
cdr3_aa: ASRGTGEFYEQY

cdr3_length: 11
v_call: TRBV7-9
cdr3_aa: ASSLGQIYEQY

cdr3_length: 9
v_call: TRBV20-1
cdr3_aa: SDRGRDEQY

cdr3_length: 12
v_call: TRBV19
cdr3_aa: ASSIPGQIYGYT

cdr3_length: 11
v_call: TRBV27
cdr3_aa: ASSPGQKYGYT

cdr3_length: 11
v_call: TRBV19
cdr3_aa: ASTRTGGGIQY

cdr3_length: 13
v_call: TRBV2
cdr3_aa: ASSALGGLVNIQY

cdr3_length: 13
v_call: TRBV5-1
cdr3_aa: ASSGDNSGANVLT

cdr3_length: 10
v_call: TRBV6-1
cdr3_aa: ASMGEGNEQF

cdr3_length: 13
v_call: TRBV27
cdr3_aa: ASTRASGAAYEQY

cdr3_length: 12
v_call: TRBV5-4
cdr3_aa: ASSPGQGTDTQY

cdr3_length: 13
v_call: TRBV5-1
cdr3_aa: ASSGLTSGAYEQY

cdr3_length: 14
v_call: TRBV28
cdr3_aa: ASSPDTGGENTEAF

cdr3_length: 11
v_call: TRBV6-1
cdr3_aa: ASVEAGRSEAF

cdr3_length: 11
v_call: TRBV29-1
cdr3_aa: SVETGRDQPQH

cdr3_length: 14
v_call: TRBV5-4
cdr3_aa: ASSLGGLSPFAEAF

cdr3_length: 15
v_call: TRBV5-4
cdr3_aa: ASSIGEAGHLNYGYT

cdr3_length: 11
v_call: TRBV11-2
cdr3_aa: ASSPGPSHGYT

cdr3_length: 12
v_call: TRBV5-1
cdr3_aa: ASSLVGNTGELF

cdr3_length: 11
v_call: TRBV19
cdr3_aa: ASSTLGGDTQY

cdr3_length: 10
v_call: TRBV6-6
cdr3_aa: ASRAGDQPQH

cdr3_length: 10
v_call: TRBV5-1
cdr3_aa: ASSLKLDTQY

cdr3_length: 14
v_call: TRBV9
cdr3_aa: ASPRDQDLPPNWQY

cdr3_length: 12
v_call: TRBV27
cdr3_aa: ASSFSGPNQPQH

cdr3_length: 14
v_call: TRBV5-1
cdr3_aa: ASSLRAKPPTGELF

cdr3_length: 14
v_call: TRBV10-2
cdr3_aa: ASTRTGGLIDGELF

cdr3_length: 14
v_call: TRBV5-1
cdr3_aa: ASSLGGQVLNTEAF

cdr3_length: 14
v_call: TRBV19
cdr3_aa: ASSKVIGLAYNEQF

cdr3_length: 14
v_call: TRBV7-8
cdr3_aa: ASSQIGRSRGSEQY

cdr3_length: 12
v_call: TRBV11-2
cdr3_aa: ASSLVTAGNTIY

cdr3_length: 12
v_call: TRBV28
cdr3_aa: ASSPMWGPYEQY

cdr3_length: 14
v_call: TRBV19
cdr3_aa: ASSMGGKLDQETQY

cdr3_length: 9
v_call: TRBV19
cdr3_aa: TSRGEGAQY

cdr3_length: 13
v_call: TRBV28
cdr3_aa: ASSRTGYSGNTIY

cdr3_length: 13
v_call: TRBV6-5
cdr3_aa: ASSYTSGVYNEQF

cdr3_length: 14
v_call: TRBV7-6
cdr3_aa: ASSLAFRGSGNTIY

cdr3_length: 10
v_call: TRBV28
cdr3_aa: ASSLGAQPQH

cdr3_length: 14
v_call: TRBV28
cdr3_aa: ASSSPAGGSYQPQH

cdr3_length: 12
v_call: TRBV6-5
cdr3_aa: ASRQDSSYNEQF

cdr3_length: 12
v_call: TRBV5-5
cdr3_aa: ASSLEGQIGIQY

cdr3_length: 12
v_call: TRBV27
cdr3_aa: ASSPLDPPYEQY

cdr3_length: 15
v_call: TRBV9
cdr3_aa: ASSVGELTRFTGELF

cdr3_length: 15
v_call: TRBV5-1
cdr3_aa: ASSSIAGGFLYNEQF

cdr3_length: 18
v_call: TRBV4-1
cdr3_aa: ASSPLGLAGEGGVYYEQF